The 6 T cell receptor beta chains in this list originate from one sample, sequenced in a study of CD8 T cells in ankylosing spondylitis. TCRdb reprocessed the 5' RACE reads via MiXCR and lists one record per CDR3 protein. The table shows just under 350,000 distinct CDR3 sequences, with over 12% occurring only once. The sample consisted of blood, either unsorted or a sorted T cell fraction (not recorded which). Receptors originate from a male donor with ankylosing spondylitis or in good health (not recorded which).

This clonotype was counted a few times. The rearrangement links TRBV19 to TRBJ2-1, with 9 bases aligning to TRBD2. With V trimmed by 5 bases and J by 1 base, 6 bases remained unmatched. The CDR3 is 16 amino acids. The germline V gene has CDR1 LNHDA and CDR2 SQIVND (reference sequence). The CDR3 DNA is TGTGCCAGTAGTCCTACGGCGGGAGGGTCCTACAATGAGCAGTTCTTC. Its protein product is CASSPTAGGSYNEQFF.

The V call is TRBV6-5, the J call TRBJ1-1; D gene uncertain. Germline V CDR1 and CDR2: MNHEY, SVGAGI. This CDR3 contains 12 residues. Trimming cost V 2 bases and J 8 bases, with 9 bases left between them. CDR3 DNA: TGTGCCAGCAGTTACGACACAAGCGAAGCTTTCTTT. This codes for CASSYDTSEAFF.

The chain links TRBV6-5 to TRBJ2-3; 7 nucleotides match TRBD2. The CDR3 totals 17 residues. The J segment lost 2 bases and the V segment lost 2 bases, leaving 10 bases of the junction unmatched. Germline V CDR1 and CDR2: MNHEY, SVGAGI. In DNA form, the CDR3 reads TGTGCCAGCAGTTACAGGCGTTCGCGGGGGTTCACAGATACGCAGTATTTT. Translated: CASSYRRSRGFTDTQYF.

This clonotype was recorded many times. The chain uses TRBV10-3 and TRBJ1-1; D is unresolved. Germline assignment: CDR1 ENHRY and CDR2 SYGVKD. The CDR3 length is 19 residues. Trimming pared 0 bases from V and 1 base from J, leaving 21 bases between. The CDR3 spells CAISESKLVIRPSNTEAFF. CDR3 DNA sequence: TGTGCCATCAGTGAGTCGAAGTTGGTGATACGGCCGTCGAACACTGAAGCTTTCTTT.

The table lists this clonotype with a few counts. In DNA, the CDR3 is TGTGCCAGCAGAACCCAGGGTAACGGTGAGCAGTTCTTC. It is translated as CASRTQGNGEQFF. The V call is TRBV6-2 or TRBV6-3, the J call TRBJ2-1, with D possibly being TRBD1 (5 bases). Germline CDR1 and CDR2: MNHEY and SVGEGT. This CDR3 region has 13 residues. V shed 6 bases and J shed 9 bases, with 15 bases lying between them.

This clonotype was seen at least ten times. The chain joins TRBV5-1 to TRBJ1-2, with 7 bases aligning to TRBD1. Germline CDR1 and CDR2: SGHRS and YFSETQ. The CDR3 covers 14 residues. J gave up 8 bases and V 4 bases, and 11 bases lay outside the gene matches. In DNA form, the CDR3 reads TGCGCCAGCAGCCCAGGGGGAAAGTCGGAAGGCTACACCTTC. It codes for CASSPGGKSEGYTF.